This T cell receptor beta chain was retrieved from a study of T and B cells in COVID-19 patients. Study-level information: About 90% of the roughly 20 active-infection patients had comorbidities associated with unfavorable COVID-19 outcome.

Notes on this clonotype: The antigen remains undetermined.

Findings and caveats of the study: Few blood samples existed from mildly ill patients during symptoms or early in severe cases. In COVID-19 patients, T cell receptor beta variable and joining gene use was reportedly strongly skewed.

Blood genomic DNA input for TRB amplification was roughly 220-500 ng. TRB rearrangements were amplified by multiplex PCR with BIOMED2 TRB-A/B primers. Using its own MiXCR run on the multiplex PCR reads, TCRdb lists one record per CDR3 protein. The table has more than 4,500 distinct CDR3 sequences, 27% seen once; the top ten hold roughly 14%. This TCR was sampled from a human donor with active COVID-19. Sample: blood.

CDR3 loop: CSARALGSQRSSYEQYF. Written as DNA, the CDR3 is TGCAGTGCTAGGGCCCTGGGTAGCCAGCGGAGCTCCTACGAGCAGTACTTC. The chain uses TRBV20-1 and TRBJ2-7, with a weak D call TRBD2 (5 bases). The germline V gene has CDR1 DFQATT and CDR2 SNEGSKA (reference sequence). The CDR3 totals 17 residues. The V end lost 3 bases, the J end lost 0 bases, and 21 bases lay between the germline ends.